The 13 T cell receptor beta chains listed next were all sequenced from one sample in a study of blood T cell repertoires in COVID-19. The table came from immunoSEQ multiplex PCR; TCRdb's copy has only in-frame clones and leaves some out. The sample consists of about 23,000 clones, about 83% of them appearing once. The sequencing sample was made of peripheral blood. These receptors were taken from a human donor with active COVID-19. The donor label of this sample is uncertain.

V usage is TRBV24-1 and J usage is TRBJ2-5, with 11 bases lining up with TRBD2. From germline, CDR1 is KGHDR and CDR2 SFDVKD. V was pared by 3 bases and J by 4 bases, with 9 bases of the junction left unmatched. The CDR3 loop spans 17 amino acids. CDR3 coding DNA: TGTGCCACCAGTGATGCGACTAGCGGGATTCTAGGAGAGACCCAGTACTTC. Translating gives CATSDATSGILGETQYF.

This clone has a single count. The V gene is TRBV11-3, the J gene TRBJ2-6, with D possibly TRBD2 on 5 matching bases. V gave up 5 bases and J gave up 0 bases, with 11 bases separating them. The CDR3 totals 16 residues. CDR1 and CDR2 from the germline V gene are SGHNT and YENEEA. The DNA of the CDR3 is TGTGCCAGCAGCCCCCCCCGGGACTCTGGGGCCAACGTCCTGACTTTC. Encoded protein: CASSPPRDSGANVLTF.

The chain employs TRBV2 and TRBJ2-5; TRBD1 aligns across 8 bases. J lost 10 bases, V lost 6 bases, and 19 bases had no gene match. This CDR3 has 16 amino acids. Germline lookup yields CDR1 SNHLY and CDR2 FYNNEI. The DNA of the CDR3 is TGTGCCAGCAGAGCCGGGACAGGAGGGCTTAGATCGAGCCAGTACTTC. Translation gives CASRAGTGGLRSSQYF.

The chain uses TRBV3-1 (or the pseudogene TRBV3-2) and TRBJ2-3; no firm D call. V lost 5 bases and J lost 4, with 7 bases in between. This CDR3 is built from 12 residues. From germline, CDR1 is LGHDT and CDR2 YNNKEL (reference sequence). The CDR3 spells CASSSLSDTQYF. CDR3 coding DNA: TGTGCCAGCAGCTCCCTGTCAGATACGCAGTATTTT.

In this sample, this clone turned up once. This chain joins TRBV14 and TRBJ1-5; the match to TRBD1 covers 7 bases. Trimming took 4 bases from V and 5 from J; bases not matched to a gene: 5. Germline V gives CDR1 SGHDN, CDR2 FVKESK. This CDR3 comprises 14 residues. The CDR3: CASSPRGQDQPQHF. DNA for the CDR3: TGTGCCAGCAGCCCAAGGGGGCAGGATCAGCCCCAGCATTTT.

This clone has just a few counts. The rearrangement links TRBV3-1 (or the pseudogene TRBV3-2) to TRBJ1-2, with TRBD1 matching over 8 bases. This CDR3 comprises 16 residues. The germline gives CDR1 LGHDT, CDR2 YNNKEL (reference sequence). The J segment lost 6 bases and the V segment lost 5 bases, leaving 14 bases of the junction unmatched. The CDR3 loop reads CASSDKDRGGYNGYTF. CDR3 bases: TGTGCCAGCAGCGACAAAGACAGGGGAGGTTACAATGGCTACACCTTC.

The chain uses TRBV11-1 and TRBJ1-1; D is uncertain. CDR3 length: 14 residues. Germline V CDR1 and CDR2: SGHAT, FQDESV (reference sequence). The ends were cut back, 5 bases at V and 3 bases at J, with 13 bases in the middle. The CDR3 here is CASSRNRGDTEAFF. The CDR3 region has the DNA TGTGCCAGCAGCCGTAACCGGGGAGACACTGAAGCTTTCTTT.

The V gene is TRBV11-2, the J gene TRBJ2-5; D remains unclear. This CDR3 contains 14 residues. The V end was cut by 5 bases, the J end by 4 bases, with 14 bases between. Germline V gene lookup returns CDR1 SGHAT and CDR2 FQNNGV. CDR3 region: CASSIIPSGETQYF. DNA of the CDR3: TGTGCCAGCAGCATAATTCCATCCGGAGAGACCCAGTACTTC.

The V call is TRBV28, the J call TRBJ2-7; perhaps TRBD2 as D (5 bases). V was trimmed by 5 bases and J by 2 bases, leaving 16 bases between them. The V gene's germline CDR1 is MDHEN and CDR2 SYDVKM. The CDR3 has 15 residues. Here the CDR3 reads CASSPPGYGAYEQYF. In DNA, the CDR3 is TGTGCCAGCAGTCCGCCGGGGTACGGGGCCTACGAGCAGTACTTC.

V is TRBV7-9 and J is TRBJ1-4; D is ambiguous. Between the trimmed V and J ends, which lost 5 bases and 7 bases, there was a span of 14 bases. The germline V gene has CDR1 SEHNR and CDR2 FQNEAQ (reference sequence). The CDR3 is 14 amino acids. The CDR3 coding sequence is TGTGCCAGCAGCCCCGGAACGGGGATTGAAAAACTGTTTTTT. Translated, it gives CASSPGTGIEKLFF.

This chain joins TRBV7-3 and TRBJ2-5, with 11 bases matching TRBD1. This CDR3 contains 14 residues. CDR1 and CDR2 from the germline V gene are SGHTA and FQGTGA. Trimming removed 5 bases from V and 5 bases from J; junction bases left unmatched: 4. The chain's CDR3 is CASSAGTGGETQYF. In DNA, the CDR3 is TGTGCCAGCAGCGCGGGGACAGGGGGGGAGACCCAGTACTTC.

The CDR3 nucleotides are TGTGCCAGCAGCTTGGGGGCTAGCGGGAATGTCTACAATGAGCAGTTCTTC. Protein: CASSLGASGNVYNEQFF. The gene calls are TRBV5-4 and TRBJ2-1; 9 bases fit TRBD2. V trimming: 0 bases; J trimming: 3 bases; junction bases outside the gene matches: 7. This CDR3 contains 17 residues. From germline, CDR1 is SGHNT and CDR2 YYREEE (reference sequence).

The chain recombines TRBV6-1 with TRBJ1-4; 11 bases fit TRBD1. From germline, CDR1 is MNHNS and CDR2 SASEGT. The CDR3 covers 16 residues. V dropped 1 base and J dropped 6; count of bases not matched to a gene: 4. CDR3 coding DNA: TGTGCCAGCAGTGAAGTACCGGGACAGGGGGATGAAAAACTGTTTTTT. Translated, it gives CASSEVPGQGDEKLFF.